A selection of T cell receptor beta chains follows, all from one sample in a study of T cell changes during pregnancy in multiple sclerosis. TCRdb's copy holds only in-frame clones and misses some; the assay was immunoSEQ multiplex PCR. This table has tens of thousands of clones, roughly 91% appearing once. Sequences were derived from peripheral blood, sampled in the third trimester of pregnancy. These receptor sequences come from a female donor in good health, enrolled as a control in a pregnancy study. Each CDR3 is given with its conserved first and last residue. Fields, in order: clone size, J gene, D gene, V gene, CDR3 protein, CDR3 DNA. D genes are given only for firm matches. Clone size is given for some rows only: seen once, a few or many times, or a class if the clone is expanded.

size: once; J: TRBJ1-1; D: TRBD1; V: TRBV15; CDR3: CATSKGQGRGTEAFF; DNA: TGTGCCACCAGCAAGGGACAGGGGAGGGGGACTGAAGCTTTCTTT
size: -; J: TRBJ1-5; D: TRBD1; V: TRBV6-1; CDR3: CASRDREGPGQPQHF; DNA: TGTGCCAGCAGGGACAGGGAGGGTCCAGGACAGCCCCAGCATTTT
size: -; J: TRBJ2-5; D: -; V: TRBV7-7; CDR3: CASSFTLEYQETQYF; DNA: TGTGCTAGCAGCTTTACCCTAGAGTACCAAGAGACCCAGTACTTC
size: -; J: TRBJ2-7; D: -; V: TRBV6-1; CDR3: CASSGGRTDTYEQYF; DNA: TGTGCCAGCAGTGGGGGGAGGACTGACACCTACGAGCAGTACTTC
size: -; J: TRBJ1-6; D: TRBD1; V: TRBV6-5; CDR3: CASKGQGNNSPLHF; DNA: TGTGCCAGCAAAGGACAGGGGAATAATTCACCCCTCCACTTT
size: few; J: TRBJ1-1; D: -; V: TRBV6-6; CDR3: CATLPMVTEAFF; DNA: TGTGCCACCCTACCAATGGTAACTGAAGCTTTCTTT
size: -; J: TRBJ2-5; D: -; V: TRBV18; CDR3: CASSPRLEVETQYF; DNA: TGTGCCAGCTCACCGCGGCTGGAGGTAGAGACCCAGTACTTC
size: -; J: TRBJ1-2; D: -; V: TRBV7-8; CDR3: CASSSTRLTWGYTF; DNA: TGTGCCAGCAGCTCCACACGACTGACCTGGGGCTACACCTTC
size: once; J: TRBJ2-5; D: -; V: TRBV29-1; CDR3: CSVGGKGHGETQYF; DNA: TGCAGCGTTGGGGGCAAGGGGCACGGGGAGACCCAGTACTTC
size: -; J: TRBJ2-7; D: -; V: TRBV7-9; CDR3: CASSLASGYHEQYF; DNA: TGTGCCAGCAGCTTAGCATCAGGGTACCACGAGCAGTACTTC
size: -; J: TRBJ2-2; D: -; V: TRBV7-9; CDR3: CASSLAIGAGNTGELFF; DNA: TGTGCCAGCAGCTTAGCAATCGGCGCAGGTAACACCGGGGAGCTGTTTTTT
size: -; J: TRBJ1-1; D: -; V: TRBV7-9; CDR3: CASSLREGKTEAFF; DNA: TGTGCCAGCAGCTTGCGGGAGGGGAAAACTGAAGCTTTCTTT
size: -; J: TRBJ2-1; D: -; V: TRBV28; CDR3: CASSPHASSYNEQFF; DNA: TGTGCCAGCAGTCCGCACGCGAGCTCCTACAATGAGCAGTTCTTC
size: -; J: TRBJ2-3; D: TRBD2; V: TRBV5-6; CDR3: CASSLVAGDTQYF; DNA: TGTGCCAGCAGCTTGGTAGCGGGGGATACGCAGTATTTT
size: -; J: TRBJ2-3; D: -; V: TRBV19; CDR3: CASSIVSVDTQYF; DNA: TGTGCCAGTAGTATAGTTTCAGTCGATACGCAGTATTTT
size: -; J: TRBJ2-7; D: -; V: TRBV10-3; CDR3: CAISPRGDTTYEQYF; DNA: TGTGCCATCAGTCCCAGAGGGGACACCACCTACGAGCAGTACTTC
size: -; J: TRBJ2-5; D: TRBD2; V: TRBV5-6; CDR3: CASSAKTSGGVVRETQYF; DNA: TGTGCCAGCAGCGCGAAGACTAGCGGGGGGGTTGTTAGGGAGACCCAGTACTTC
size: -; J: TRBJ1-1; D: -; V: TRBV5-1; CDR3: CASSLWEGGREAFF; DNA: TGCGCCAGCAGCTTGTGGGAGGGGGGAAGGGAAGCTTTCTTT
size: -; J: TRBJ2-1; D: TRBD2; V: TRBV18; CDR3: CASSPPSGGAHEQFF; DNA: TGTGCCAGCTCACCACCTAGCGGGGGGGCCCATGAGCAGTTCTTC
size: -; J: TRBJ1-2; D: TRBD1; V: TRBV9; CDR3: CASSERRQGGYGYTF; DNA: TGTGCCAGCAGCGAGAGAAGACAGGGAGGCTATGGCTACACCTTC